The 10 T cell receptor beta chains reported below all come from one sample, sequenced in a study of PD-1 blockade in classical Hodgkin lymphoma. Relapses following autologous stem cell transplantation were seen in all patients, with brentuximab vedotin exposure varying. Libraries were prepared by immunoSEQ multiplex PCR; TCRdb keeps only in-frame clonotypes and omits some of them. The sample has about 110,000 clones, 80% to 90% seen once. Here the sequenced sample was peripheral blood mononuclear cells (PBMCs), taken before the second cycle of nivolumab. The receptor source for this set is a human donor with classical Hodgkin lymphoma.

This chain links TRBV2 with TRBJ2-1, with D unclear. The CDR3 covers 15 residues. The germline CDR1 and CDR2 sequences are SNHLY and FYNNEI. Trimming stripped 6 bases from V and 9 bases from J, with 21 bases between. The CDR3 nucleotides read TGTGCCAGCAGGTGGCAACAGCCGGGTAGTGGTGAGCAGTTCTTC. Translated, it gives CASRWQQPGSGEQFF.

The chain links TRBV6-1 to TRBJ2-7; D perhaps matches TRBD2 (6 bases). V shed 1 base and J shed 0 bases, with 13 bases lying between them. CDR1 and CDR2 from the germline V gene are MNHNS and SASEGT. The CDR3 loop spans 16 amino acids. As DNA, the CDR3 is TGTGCCAGCAGTGAAGGGGACTTACCTAGCTCCTACGAGCAGTACTTC. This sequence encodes CASSEGDLPSSYEQYF.

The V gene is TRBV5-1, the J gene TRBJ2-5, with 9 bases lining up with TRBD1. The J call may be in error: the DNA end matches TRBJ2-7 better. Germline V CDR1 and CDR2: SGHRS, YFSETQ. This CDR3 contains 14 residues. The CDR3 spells CASSLTGGLSEQYF. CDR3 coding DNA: TGCGCCAGCAGCTTGACAGGGGGCCTAAGCGAGCAGTACTTC.

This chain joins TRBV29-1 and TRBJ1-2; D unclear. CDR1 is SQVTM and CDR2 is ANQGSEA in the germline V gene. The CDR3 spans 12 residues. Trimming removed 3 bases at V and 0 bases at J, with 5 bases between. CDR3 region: CSVERANYGYTF. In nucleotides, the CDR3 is TGCAGCGTTGAGAGGGCTAACTATGGCTACACCTTC.

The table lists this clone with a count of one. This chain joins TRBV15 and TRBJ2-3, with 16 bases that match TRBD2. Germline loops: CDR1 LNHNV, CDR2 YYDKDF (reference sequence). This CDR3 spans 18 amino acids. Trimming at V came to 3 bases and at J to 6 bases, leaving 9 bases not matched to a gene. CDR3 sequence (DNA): TGTGCCACCAGCAGCCTTAAGGGACTAGCGGGAGGGCGGGATACGCAGTATTTT. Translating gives CATSSLKGLAGGRDTQYF.

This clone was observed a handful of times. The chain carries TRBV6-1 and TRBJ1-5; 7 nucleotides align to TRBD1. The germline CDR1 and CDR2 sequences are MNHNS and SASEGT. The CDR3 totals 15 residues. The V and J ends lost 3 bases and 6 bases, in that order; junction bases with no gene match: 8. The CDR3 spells CASSDQRQGGQPQHF. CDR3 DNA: TGTGCCAGCAGTGACCAACGACAGGGTGGTCAGCCCCAGCATTTT.

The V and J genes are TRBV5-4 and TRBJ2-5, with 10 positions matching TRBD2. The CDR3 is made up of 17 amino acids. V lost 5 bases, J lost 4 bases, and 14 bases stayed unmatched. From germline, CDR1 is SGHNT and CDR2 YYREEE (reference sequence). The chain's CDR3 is CASRLDHLAGVGETQYF. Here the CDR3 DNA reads TGTGCCAGCAGGCTCGACCACCTAGCGGGAGTAGGAGAGACCCAGTACTTC.

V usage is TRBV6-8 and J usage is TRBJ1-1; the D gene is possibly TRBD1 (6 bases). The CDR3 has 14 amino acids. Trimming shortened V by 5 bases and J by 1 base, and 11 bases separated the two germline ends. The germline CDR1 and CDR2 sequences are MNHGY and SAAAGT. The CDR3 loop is CASSPWTANTEAFF. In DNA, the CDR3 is TGTGCCAGCAGTCCTTGGACAGCGAACACTGAAGCTTTCTTT.

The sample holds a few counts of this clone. CDR3 nucleotide sequence: TGCGCCAGCAGCCCCGGACAAGGGACTGAAGCTTTCTTT. It specifies CASSPGQGTEAFF. The rearrangement uses TRBV5-1 and TRBJ1-1; D might be TRBD1 (5 bases). V was cut by 4 bases and J by 5 bases, with 12 bases left in between. This CDR3 spans 13 amino acids. Germline CDR1 SGHRS, CDR2 YFSETQ.

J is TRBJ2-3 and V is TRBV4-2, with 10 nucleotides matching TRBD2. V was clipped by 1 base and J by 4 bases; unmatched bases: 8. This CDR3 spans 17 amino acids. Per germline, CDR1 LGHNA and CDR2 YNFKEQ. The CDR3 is CASSQVYSSGSADTQYF. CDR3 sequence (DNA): TGTGCCAGCAGCCAAGTTTACTCTAGCGGGAGCGCAGATACGCAGTATTTT.